This T cell receptor (beta chain) is drawn from a study of T cell responses to AZD1222 COVID-19 vaccine. TCRdb keeps only in-frame clones here, not all; method: immunoSEQ multiplex PCR. This sample has 170,000 or so clones, with 88% found just once. Second doses were pooled across both intervals (about 4 or about 12 weeks). The starting material was peripheral blood, obtained 28 days after the second AZD1222 dose. This sequence originates from an adult who received the AZD1222 COVID-19 vaccine.

Here the CDR3 DNA reads TGTGCCAGCAGTCCGACAGGGGCCCAAGAGACCCAGTACTTC. Its protein product is CASSPTGAQETQYF. The chain links TRBV6-2 or TRBV6-3 to TRBJ2-5; 8 positions match TRBD1. Germline CDR1 MNHEY, CDR2 SVGEGT. There are 14 residues in the CDR3. Trimming took 5 bases from V and 1 from J; bases not matched to a gene: 3.